This T cell receptor (beta chain) is drawn from a study of T cell responses to AZD1222 COVID-19 vaccine (dated by TCRdb to about 2021). In the study overall: Because spike-specific TCR depth and breadth did not differ between the two schedules, AZD1222 recipients who got a second dose at roughly 4 weeks were pooled with those who got a second dose at roughly 12 weeks. TCR sequencing was performed for roughly 250 trial participants, of whom 200 to 220 were given two doses of AZD1222 and some 26 were given two doses of MenACWY control vaccine. Trial participants were enrolled by age into subgroups of 18-55, 56-69 and 70-plus years, and about 150, 27 and 61 TCR-sequenced participants, respectively, were included in these subgroups. General conclusions and limits of the study: Reportedly, almost half of the unique spike-specific TCRs recognized epitopes lying outside the regions that are mutated in the B.1.351 and B.1.1.7 variants. Spike-specific TCR breadth and depth rose significantly after two AZD1222 doses compared with day 0 and with MenACWY recipients. Because no samples from the day 14 peak response were available, repertoires could be characterized only after the peak T cell response. The whole spike protein was spanned by vaccine-associated CD4 TCRs, and dominant responses were seen in regions 160-218 and 743-854. Participants were mostly white British and included more females than males, and it was suggested by the authors that clonal diversity may have been underestimated. Conclusions about previously exposed vaccinees are limited because only a handful of AZD1222 recipients were SARS-CoV-2 seropositive at baseline. The 56-69-year group was small, and its depth increase did not reach significance, likely because of low power.

A word on this clone: Its antigen is currently not known. Per-base quality was not reported, and no clone a single base away is much larger than it.

The CDR3 regions of human TCRbeta chains were analyzed by immunosequencing. The source study handled its data this way. TCRs in the repertoires were matched against a reference library of SARS-CoV-2-specific TCRs that had been generated with the MIRA antigen-specificity platform. Breadth meant the fraction of unique TCRs that were SARS-CoV-2-associated, whereas depth meant the fraction of total T cells that were SARS-CoV-2-associated. Using the MIRA data, every spike-specific TCR was mapped to the spike region that the TCR reacted to and assigned to either a CD4 or a CD8 class. Log10-transformed breadth and depth values were compared by one-way ANOVA with Sidak's multiple comparisons tests. In TCRdb, the immuneACCESS table is reduced to in-frame sequences with V and J assigned. These tables do not hold every clone; where another copy was compared, an unresolved V gene accounts for under half, and the others remain unexplained. V, J and clone size reflect that table, while D and trimming were determined from the DNA. The sample has 140,000 to 150,000 clones on record, just over 90% of them singletons. The top ten hold 9.1% of the sample.

Read against the paper, the sample's time point label means: baseline before first vaccination. Vaccinee samples came from UK trials COV001 and COV002, including a single-blind randomized controlled phase 2/3 trial of AZD1222 (ChAdOx1 nCoV-19) in healthy adults. For TCRbeta chain sequencing, PBMC samples were collected from trial participants at day 0 and at day 28 after the second dose. Its CDR3 holds 15 amino acids, cysteine through phenylalanine. Only the CDR3 part of the read is kept: 45 bases, read in frame from the first base. According to the germline V gene, CDR1 reads SGHTA and CDR2 reads FQGNSA. Between the V and J ends, shortened by 5 bases and 1 base respectively, the junction contains 14 bases.

The V gene is TRBV7-2 and the J gene is TRBJ1-1; the D region possibly corresponds to TRBD1 (6 bases align). The clonotype was recovered from an adult in good health. The sequenced sample was peripheral blood, obtained on day 0 of AZD1222 vaccination. The CDR3 is CASSLLLTGNTEAFF. The DNA sequence reads TGTGCCAGCAGCCTCTTACTGACAGGGAACACTGAAGCTTTCTTT.